This T cell receptor beta chain was recovered during a study of blood T cell repertoires in COVID-19. Study details: The origin of the acute and convalescent COVID-19 samples was the United States, Italy and Spain. Sample material is recorded as cDNA or gDNA derived from T cells, B-cell-depleted T cells, or PBMCs.

Germline V gene data show CDR1 as SGHVS and CDR2 as FQNEAQ. This CDR3 spans 15 amino acids. The ends lost 4 bases at V and 3 bases at J; junction bases unmatched: 7. Sequencing used immunoSEQ multiplex PCR; TCRdb keeps in-frame clones, though not all of them. Of approximately 74,000 clones in the sample, 80% to 90% were seen once. The sample was peripheral blood. J is TRBJ1-1 and V is TRBV7-8; 8 nucleotides agree with TRBD1. The TCR originated in a man between 65 and 85 years old with acute or convalescent COVID-19. The CDR3 is CASSSITGGDTEAFF. Written as DNA, the CDR3 is TGTGCCAGCAGCTCAATAACAGGGGGGGACACTGAAGCTTTCTTT.